This TCR beta chain was sequenced during a study of neurological immune-mediated disorders. Findings and caveats of the study: Among expanded clones, no CDR3 amino acid sequences were shared across subjects, a pattern suggesting private repertoires in all groups. While HTLV-1-associated myelopathy showed the greatest TCR clonal expansion, multiple sclerosis showed the least, falling below healthy controls.

There are 14 residues in the CDR3. With V trimmed by 0 bases and J by 7 bases, 7 bases remained unmatched. CDR1 DFQATT and CDR2 SNEGSKA come from the germline V gene (reference sequence). Documented time point: longitudinal time-point 3. There are many counts of this clonotype. Antigen unknown. As for the cDNA, it was generated by 5'RACE with 10-nucleotide random UMIs. TCRdb ran MiXCR on the 5' RACE reads and lists one entry per CDR3 protein. The sample holds approximately 58,000 distinct CDR3 sequences, approximately 8.4% seen once. This TCR was sampled from a woman in her thirties or forties in good health. The sample comprised PBMCs. V gene TRBV20-1 combines with J gene TRBJ1-2; 8 nucleotides line up with TRBD1. The CDR3: CSARDIDRGGGYTF. CDR3 nucleotides: TGCAGTGCTAGAGATATCGACAGGGGAGGTGGCTACACCTTC.